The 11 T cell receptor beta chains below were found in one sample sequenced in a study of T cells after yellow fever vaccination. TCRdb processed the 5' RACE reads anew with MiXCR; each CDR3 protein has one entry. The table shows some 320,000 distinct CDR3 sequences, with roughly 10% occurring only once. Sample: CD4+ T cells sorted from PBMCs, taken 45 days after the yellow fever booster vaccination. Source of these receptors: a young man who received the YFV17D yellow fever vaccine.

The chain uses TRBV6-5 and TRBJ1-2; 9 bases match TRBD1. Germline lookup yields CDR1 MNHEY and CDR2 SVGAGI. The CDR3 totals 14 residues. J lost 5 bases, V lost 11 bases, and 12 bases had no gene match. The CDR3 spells CAVAPGTGRYGYTF. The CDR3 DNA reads TGTGCCGTAGCACCCGGGACAGGGCGATATGGCTACACCTTC.

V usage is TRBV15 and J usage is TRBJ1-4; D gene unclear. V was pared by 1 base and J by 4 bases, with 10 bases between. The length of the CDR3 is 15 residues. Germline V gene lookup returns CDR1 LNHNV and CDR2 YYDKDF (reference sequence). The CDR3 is CATSRVSTFNEKLFF. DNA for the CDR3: TGTGCCACCAGCAGAGTTAGTACTTTTAATGAAAAACTGTTTTTT.

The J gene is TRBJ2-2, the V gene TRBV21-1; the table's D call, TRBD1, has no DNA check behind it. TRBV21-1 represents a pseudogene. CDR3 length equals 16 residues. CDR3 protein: CAGPPGPKGTTGELFF. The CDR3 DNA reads TGTGCCGGCCCCCCCGGACCCAAAGGAACGACCGGGGAGCTGTTTTTT.

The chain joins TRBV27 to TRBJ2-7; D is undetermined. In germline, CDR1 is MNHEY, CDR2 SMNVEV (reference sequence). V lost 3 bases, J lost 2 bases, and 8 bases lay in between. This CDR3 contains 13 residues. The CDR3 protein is CASSFRLAYEQYF. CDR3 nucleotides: TGTGCCAGCAGTTTTAGGCTAGCCTACGAGCAGTACTTC.

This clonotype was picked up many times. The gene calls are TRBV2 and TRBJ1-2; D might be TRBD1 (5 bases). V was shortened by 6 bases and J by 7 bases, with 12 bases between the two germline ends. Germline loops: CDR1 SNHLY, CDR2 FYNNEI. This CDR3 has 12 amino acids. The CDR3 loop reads CASSQGRTGYTF. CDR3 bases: TGTGCCAGCAGCCAGGGTAGAACTGGCTACACCTTC.

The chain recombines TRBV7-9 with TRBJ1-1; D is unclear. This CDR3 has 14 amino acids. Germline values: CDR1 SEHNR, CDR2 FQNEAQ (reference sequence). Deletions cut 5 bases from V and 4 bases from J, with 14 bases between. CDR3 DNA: TGTGCCAGCAGCCGTATATGGCTGAGCACTGAAGCTTTCTTT. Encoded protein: CASSRIWLSTEAFF.

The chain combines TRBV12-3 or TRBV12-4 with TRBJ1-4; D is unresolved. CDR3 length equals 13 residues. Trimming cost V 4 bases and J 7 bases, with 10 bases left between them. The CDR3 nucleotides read TGTGCCAGCAGTTCAGAGTGGAGTGAAAAACTGTTTTTT. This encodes CASSSEWSEKLFF.

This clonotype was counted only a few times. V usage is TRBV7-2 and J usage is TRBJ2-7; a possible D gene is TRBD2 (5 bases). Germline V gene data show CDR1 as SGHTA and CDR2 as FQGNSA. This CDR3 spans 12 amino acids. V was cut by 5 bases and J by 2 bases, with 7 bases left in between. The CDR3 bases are TGTGCCAGCAGCATCGGGACCTACGAGCAGTACTTC. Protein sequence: CASSIGTYEQYF. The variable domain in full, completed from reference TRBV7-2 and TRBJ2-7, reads GAGVSQSPSNKVTEKGKDVELRCDPISGHTALYWYRQSLGQGLEFLIYFQGNSAPDKSGLPSDRFSAERTGGSVSTLTIQRTQQEDSAVYLCASSIGTYEQYFGPGTRLTVT.

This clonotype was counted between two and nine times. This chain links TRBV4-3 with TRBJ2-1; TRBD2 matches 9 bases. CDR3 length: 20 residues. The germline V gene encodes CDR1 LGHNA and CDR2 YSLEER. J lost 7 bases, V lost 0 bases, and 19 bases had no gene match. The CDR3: CASSQDAVRFLAGYGNEQFF. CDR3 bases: TGCGCCAGCAGCCAAGACGCCGTCAGATTTCTAGCGGGGTATGGGAATGAGCAGTTCTTC.

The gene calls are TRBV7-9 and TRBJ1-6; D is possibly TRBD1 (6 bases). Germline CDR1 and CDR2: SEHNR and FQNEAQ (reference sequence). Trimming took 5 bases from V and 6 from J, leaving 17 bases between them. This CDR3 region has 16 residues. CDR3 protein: CASSKPQGIGNSPLHF. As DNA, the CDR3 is TGTGCCAGCAGCAAACCTCAGGGGATTGGTAATTCACCCCTCCACTTT.

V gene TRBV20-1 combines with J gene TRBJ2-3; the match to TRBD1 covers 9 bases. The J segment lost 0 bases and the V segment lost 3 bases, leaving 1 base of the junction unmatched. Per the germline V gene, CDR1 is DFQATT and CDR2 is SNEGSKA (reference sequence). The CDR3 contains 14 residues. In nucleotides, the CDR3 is TGCAGTGCTAGCGGGACAGGGAGCACAGATACGCAGTATTTT. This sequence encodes CSASGTGSTDTQYF.